This T cell receptor (beta chain) stems from a study of PD-1 blockade in classical Hodgkin lymphoma. The V gene's germline CDR1 is MGHDK and CDR2 SYGVNS. The length of the CDR3 is 14 residues. V was trimmed by 2 bases and J by 1 base, leaving 5 bases between them. The patients all showed relapse after autologous stem cell transplantation, while their brentuximab vedotin exposure varied. As regards this clone: Its target is unknown.

Profiling relied on immunoSEQ multiplex PCR, and the TCRdb table lists in-frame clones only, not all of them. The data show 57,000 or so clones, more than 70% seen once. Study-wide findings and caveats: The study reported lower baseline TCR diversity in newly diagnosed patients than in healthy donors. A significant rise in TCR diversity was seen by C4D1 for CD4+ cells but not for CD8+ cells.

The sequence came from a human donor with classical Hodgkin lymphoma. The chain couples TRBV25-1 to TRBJ2-2; D call uncertain. The sequences come from peripheral blood mononuclear cells (PBMCs), collected at baseline. The CDR3, as DNA: TGTGCCAGCAGTGAAAGTTGGAACACCGGGGAGCTGTTTTTT. Protein product: CASSESWNTGELFF.